The 32 T cell receptor beta chains in this list originate from one sample, sequenced in a study of early T cells in non-severe SARS-CoV-2 infection. TCRdb ran MiXCR on the 5' RACE reads and lists one entry per CDR3 protein. The table lists 55,000 to 75,000 distinct CDR3 sequences, 12% of them singletons. What was sequenced was whole blood. All receptors derive from an adult who was a healthcare worker with PCR-confirmed SARS-CoV-2 infection or an uninfected control (not recorded which).

This clonotype has a handful of counts. This chain joins TRBV7-2 and TRBJ1-4; D is undetermined. The germline CDR1 and CDR2 sequences are SGHTA and FQGNSA. The CDR3 covers 13 residues. The ends were cut back, 3 bases at V and 3 bases at J, with 5 bases in the middle. The CDR3 loop is CASSFGPNEKLFF. DNA of the CDR3: TGTGCCAGCAGCTTCGGACCTAATGAAAAACTGTTTTTT.

A word on this clonotype: At one boundary the junction diverges from the germline segment, which might be a read error. V and J are TRBV5-6 and TRBJ2-7; 10 bases match TRBD2. There are 14 residues in the CDR3. Germline lookup yields CDR1 SGHDT and CDR2 YYEEEE. CDR3: CASRLSGGPYKQYF. The CDR3 nucleotides read TGTGCCAGCAGACTTAGCGGGGGGCCCTACAAGCAGTACTTC.

The chain uses TRBV2 and TRBJ2-4, with no clear D. Deletions cut 10 bases from V and 1 base from J, with 11 bases between. The CDR3 has 13 amino acids. Germline-derived CDR1 and CDR2 are SNHLY and FYNNEI. Here the CDR3 reads CATQVLAKNIQYF. In DNA form, the CDR3 reads TGTGCCACCCAAGTCCTGGCCAAAAACATTCAGTACTTC. The full variable domain, completed using reference TRBV2 and TRBJ2-4, is EPEVTQTPSHQVTQMGQEVILRCVPISNHLYFYWYRQILGQKVEFLVSFYNNEISEKSEIFDDQFSVERPDGSNFTLKIRSTKLEDSAMYFCATQVLAKNIQYFGAGTRLSVL.

The V and J genes are TRBV7-9 and TRBJ1-6; D is undetermined. CDR1 is SEHNR and CDR2 is FQNEAQ in the germline V gene (reference sequence). CDR3 length: 15 amino acids. V lost 8 bases and J 7 bases, leaving 18 bases between the germline ends. CDR3 nucleotides: TGTGCCAGCGGAGCTTTTATCCAGGAAAATTCACCCCTCCACTTT. This encodes CASGAFIQENSPLHF.

The chain links TRBV6-2 or TRBV6-3 to TRBJ2-4, with TRBD1 matching over 7 bases. Per germline, CDR1 MNHEY and CDR2 SVGEGT. The ends lost 2 bases at V and 2 bases at J; junction bases unmatched: 6. The CDR3 has 16 residues. DNA of the CDR3: TGTGCCAGCAGTTACCCAACGACAGGGACCAAAAACATTCAGTACTTC. Protein: CASSYPTTGTKNIQYF.

The chain is built from TRBV7-2 and TRBJ2-1; D is possibly TRBD1 (6 bases). With 5 bases removed from V and 4 bases from J, the gap between germline ends came to 15 bases. Germline V gene lookup returns CDR1 SGHTA and CDR2 FQGNSA. The CDR3 spans 15 residues. In DNA, the CDR3 is TGTGCCAGCAGCGCTAGACAGGACCCTTACAATGAGCAGTTCTTC. Translation gives CASSARQDPYNEQFF.

There are a few counts of this clonotype. The V and J genes are TRBV11-2 and TRBJ2-5; D is uncertain. The ends were cut back, 1 base at V and 2 bases at J, with 8 bases in the middle. CDR1 and CDR2 (germline): SGHAT, FQNNGV. The CDR3 extends over 14 amino acids. For the CDR3, the DNA is TGTGCCAGCAGCTTAGTTCCACTTCAAGAGACCCAGTACTTC. Protein sequence: CASSLVPLQETQYF.

This clonotype was seen only a few times. The chain couples TRBV7-8 to TRBJ1-6; D might be TRBD1 (5 bases). The germline V gene encodes CDR1 SGHVS and CDR2 FQNEAQ. The CDR3 covers 15 residues. Trimming cost V 5 bases and J 4 bases, with 12 bases left between them. The chain's CDR3 is CASSPGHLYNSPLHF. Here the CDR3 DNA reads TGTGCCAGCAGCCCTGGACACCTGTATAATTCACCCCTCCACTTT. The full variable domain, completed using reference TRBV7-8 and TRBJ1-6, is GAGVSQSPRYKVAKRGQDVALRCDPISGHVSLFWYQQALGQGPEFLTYFQNEAQLDKSGLPSDRFFAERPEGSVSTLKIQRTQQEDSAVYLCASSPGHLYNSPLHFGNGTRLTVT.

The V call is TRBV25-1, the J call TRBJ1-1, with a possible D match to TRBD1 (6 bases). V was shortened by 6 bases and J by 0 bases, with 17 bases between the two germline ends. Germline CDR1 MGHDK, CDR2 SYGVNS. The CDR3 runs 16 residues. As DNA, the CDR3 is TGTGCCAGCAGGTCCGGACAGCTCATTATGAACACTGAAGCTTTCTTT. As protein: CASRSGQLIMNTEAFF.

This chain uses TRBV7-9 with TRBJ1-1; D gene ambiguous. Trimming took 1 base from V and 2 from J, leaving 8 bases between them. Per germline, CDR1 SEHNR and CDR2 FQNEAQ (reference sequence). CDR3 length: 14 residues. The CDR3 DNA reads as TGTGCCAGCAGCTTAGAAACGGGCAACACTGAAGCTTTCTTT. Its protein product is CASSLETGNTEAFF.

The chain is built from TRBV2 and TRBJ2-7; D remains unclear. The germline gives CDR1 SNHLY, CDR2 FYNNEI. The CDR3 has 14 residues. Trimming took 0 bases from V and 6 from J, leaving 12 bases between them. For the CDR3, the DNA is TGTGCCAGCAGTGAAGCGCTTCTGGAGTGCGAGCAGTACTTC. Translating it yields CASSEALLECEQYF.

This clonotype was detected ten times or more. The rearrangement uses TRBV2 and TRBJ2-3, with TRBD2 matching 7 bases. Germline values: CDR1 SNHLY, CDR2 FYNNEI. V lost 6 bases to trimming and J lost 3 bases; unmatched junction nucleotides: 0. The CDR3 runs 12 residues. The CDR3 DNA is TGTGCCAGCAGGCGGGGGACAGATACGCAGTATTTT. As protein: CASRRGTDTQYF.

This chain joins TRBV9 and TRBJ2-5, with no clear D. The length of the CDR3 is 14 residues. CDR1 is SGDLS and CDR2 is YYNGEE in the germline V gene. The V gene lost 0 bases and the J gene lost 2 bases, with 8 bases spanning the gap. CDR3 loop: CASSVAAGQETQYF. The CDR3 DNA reads as TGTGCCAGCAGCGTAGCGGCAGGACAAGAGACCCAGTACTTC.

There are a few counts of this clonotype. The chain links TRBV6-6 to TRBJ2-7, with D unresolved. CDR1 and CDR2 from the germline V gene are MNHNY and SVGAGI (reference sequence). The CDR3 is 13 residues long. Between the trimmed V and J ends, which lost 6 bases and 3 bases, there was a span of 12 bases. CDR3 coding DNA: TGTGCCAGCAGCCTTGGACCCATCTACGAGCAGTACTTC. It specifies CASSLGPIYEQYF.

At least ten counts were recorded for this clonotype. This chain links TRBV12-3 or TRBV12-4 with TRBJ2-5; TRBD1 aligns across 9 bases. Trimming took 3 bases from V and 5 from J; bases not matched to a gene: 7. The CDR3 has 15 residues. DNA for the CDR3: TGTGCCAGCAGTTTCTCCACAGGGGGCCGCGAGACCCAGTACTTC. This sequence encodes CASSFSTGGRETQYF.

This clonotype was seen at least ten times. The chain's CDR3 is CASSYRGNTEAFF. CDR3 bases: TGTGCCAGCAGTTACAGGGGGAACACTGAAGCTTTCTTT. The chain carries TRBV13 and TRBJ1-1; TRBD1 aligns across 7 bases. V lost 6 bases to trimming and J lost 1 base; unmatched junction nucleotides: 2. Per germline, CDR1 PRHDT and CDR2 FYEKMQ (reference sequence). The CDR3 covers 13 residues.

This clonotype has ten or more counts. Germline is not matched at one junction end, which may reflect a read error. This chain joins TRBV4-3 and TRBJ1-1; weak D call: TRBD1 (5 bases). The germline V gene encodes CDR1 LGHNA and CDR2 YSLEER. CDR3 size: 16 residues. The CDR3 here is CASSPTFMGRGTEVFF. CDR3 bases: TGCGCCAGCAGCCCGACCTTTATGGGGCGAGGGACTGAAGTTTTCTTT.

This chain connects TRBV20-1 to TRBJ2-1; TRBD2 aligns across 7 bases. The CDR3 spans 16 residues. Germline loops: CDR1 DFQATT, CDR2 SNEGSKA (reference sequence). The V and J ends lost 3 bases and 6 bases, in that order; junction bases with no gene match: 14. The CDR3 DNA is TGCAGTGCTAGCTCCGACGGAGCGGGGAGTGGCAATGAGCAGTTCTTC. The encoded protein is CSASSDGAGSGNEQFF.

A few counts support this clonotype. The chain couples TRBV3-2 to TRBJ2-7; the table assigns TRBD1, which was not confirmed against the DNA. TRBV3-2 is a recognized pseudogene. The CDR3 length is 16 residues. The CDR3 reads CASSHFVWQGFYEQYF. In DNA, the CDR3 is TGTGCCAGCAGCCATTTCGTTTGGCAGGGGTTCTACGAGCAGTACTTC.

This clonotype was seen at least ten times. The rearrangement joins TRBV19 to TRBJ1-1, with D possibly TRBD1 on 6 matching bases. Trimming took off 4 bases at V and 8 bases at J, with 11 bases between the two ends. CDR1 LNHDA and CDR2 SQIVND come from the germline V gene (reference sequence). This CDR3 spans 12 amino acids. The CDR3 protein is CASSNIGTEAFF. DNA of the CDR3: TGTGCCAGTAGTAATATTGGGACAGAAGCTTTCTTT.

This chain joins TRBV7-9 and TRBJ1-2; D call uncertain. The CDR3 has 14 residues. V was cut by 0 bases and J by 8 bases, with 13 bases left in between. Germline V gene sequence: CDR1 SEHNR, CDR2 FQNEAQ (reference sequence). The CDR3 here is CASSLARASDGYTF. The CDR3 DNA follows: TGTGCCAGCAGCTTAGCGCGAGCTTCAGACGGCTACACCTTC.

The chain is built from TRBV30 and TRBJ2-1; tentatively, D is TRBD1 or TRBD2 (5 bases each). The germline V gene encodes CDR1 GTSNPN and CDR2 SVGIG (reference sequence). Trimming removed 1 base at V and 5 bases at J, with 18 bases between. CDR3 size: 16 residues. CDR3 sequence: CAWSAQWGRPDNEQFF. The CDR3 bases are TGTGCCTGGAGTGCACAGTGGGGACGGCCCGACAATGAGCAGTTCTTC.

This clonotype was counted a few times. The gene calls are TRBV20-1 and TRBJ2-3; 11 bases agree with TRBD2. Trimming cost V 3 bases and J 4 bases; bases outside gene matches: 6. Germline V CDR1 and CDR2: DFQATT, SNEGSKA (reference sequence). The CDR3 has 15 residues. The CDR3 DNA follows: TGCAGTGCTAGCCGACTAGCGGGGATCTCAGATACGCAGTATTTT. It specifies CSASRLAGISDTQYF.

In this sample, this clonotype turned up a few times. This chain joins TRBV20-1 and TRBJ2-2; either TRBD1 or TRBD2 may supply D (5 bases each). Germline CDR1 DFQATT, CDR2 SNEGSKA (reference sequence). This CDR3 contains 13 residues. Trimming left V 6 bases short and J 3 bases short, with 11 bases between. CDR3 protein: CSAEGRYTGELFF. In DNA, the CDR3 is TGCAGTGCCGAGGGGCGATACACCGGGGAGCTGTTTTTT.

This clonotype was counted a few times. The chain carries TRBV29-1 and TRBJ1-1; no reliable D call. CDR3 size: 14 residues. The V end lost 4 bases, the J end lost 1 base, and 13 bases lay between the germline ends. Germline-derived CDR1 and CDR2 are SQVTM and ANQGSEA. This chain's CDR3 is CSVAGRWGNTEAFF. The CDR3 DNA follows: TGCAGCGTTGCAGGCAGGTGGGGGAACACTGAAGCTTTCTTT. The entire variable domain, with the rest obtained from reference TRBV29-1 and TRBJ1-1, is as follows: SAVISQKPSRDICQRGTSLTIQCQVDSQVTMMFWYRQQPGQSLTLIATANQGSEATYESGFVIDKFPISRPNLTFSTLTVSNMSPEDSSIYLCSVAGRWGNTEAFFGQGTRLTVV.

The chain recombines TRBV7-2 with TRBJ2-1; D is unclear. This CDR3 has 13 amino acids. V shed 3 bases and J shed 10 bases, with 13 bases lying between them. CDR1 SGHTA and CDR2 FQGNSA come from the germline V gene. CDR3 protein: CASSFGPAVEQFF. The CDR3 DNA reads TGTGCCAGCAGCTTCGGGCCCGCCGTAGAGCAGTTCTTC.

The V call is TRBV7-9, the J call TRBJ1-1; TRBD1 agrees at 7 bases. The V gene end was trimmed by 3 bases and the J gene end by 3 bases; junction bases not matched to a gene: 7. The CDR3 is 15 residues long. Germline CDR1 reads SEHNR; CDR2 reads FQNEAQ (reference sequence). The CDR3 DNA reads as TGTGCCAGCAGCTTCGACAGGGTTATTGACACTGAAGCTTTCTTT. Its protein is CASSFDRVIDTEAFF.

A few counts support this clonotype. This chain joins TRBV3-1 and TRBJ2-3; D is perhaps TRBD1 (6 bases). V was cut by 1 base and J by 1 base, with 9 bases left in between. This CDR3 comprises 15 residues. Germline CDR1 is LGHDT and CDR2 is YNNKEL (reference sequence). In DNA form, the CDR3 reads TGTGCCAGCAGCCAAGGAGCAGGGGGCACAGATACGCAGTATTTT. Translation: CASSQGAGGTDTQYF.

This clonotype has only a few counts. The V gene is TRBV20-1, the J gene TRBJ1-2; 8 nucleotides agree with TRBD1. Germline trimming cut 5 bases from V and 11 bases from J; bases unmatched to any gene: 7. Germline CDR1 and CDR2: DFQATT and SNEGSKA (reference sequence). The CDR3 covers 11 residues. The CDR3 region has the DNA TGCAGTGCTCCTGGGACAGGAAAGTACACCTTC. Protein sequence: CSAPGTGKYTF.

J is TRBJ2-6 and V is TRBV29-1; 7 nucleotides agree with TRBD1. The V segment lost 6 bases and the J segment 1 base; nucleotides outside the gene matches: 3. The CDR3 has 14 residues. CDR1 SQVTM and CDR2 ANQGSEA come from the germline V gene. DNA of the CDR3: TGCAGCGTACAGGGGCAATCTGGGGCCAACGTCCTGACTTTC. Translating it yields CSVQGQSGANVLTF.

This clonotype was seen more than once but under ten times. The V gene is TRBV20-1, the J gene TRBJ1-2, with TRBD1 matching over 7 bases. Germline-derived CDR1 and CDR2 are DFQATT and SNEGSKA (reference sequence). CDR3 size: 14 residues. V shed 3 bases, J shed 3 bases, and the junction held 7 bases outside the gene matches. CDR3 in amino acids: CSASLGQRDYGYTF. The CDR3 DNA sequence: TGCAGTGCTAGTCTGGGACAGAGAGACTATGGCTACACCTTC.

V and J are TRBV20-1 and TRBJ1-2, with 7 bases lining up with TRBD1. CDR1 and CDR2 from the germline V gene are DFQATT and SNEGSKA (reference sequence). This CDR3 has 15 amino acids. Trimming took 6 bases from V and 5 from J; bases not matched to a gene: 15. The CDR3, as DNA: TGCAGTGCCCTTGCGGAGTACCAGGGGGGATATGGCTACACCTTC. This gives the protein CSALAEYQGGYGYTF.